The 10 T cell receptor beta chains reported below all come from one sample, sequenced in a study of blood T cell repertoires in COVID-19. Assay: immunoSEQ multiplex PCR; the TCRdb copy retains only in-frame clones and omits some. The sample records under 200,000 clones, about four fifths being singletons. Sequencing was performed on peripheral blood. The receptors were gathered from a woman in her sixties or seventies with COVID-19, enrolled during active disease.

The V gene is TRBV28, the J gene TRBJ2-5, with 16 positions matching TRBD2. This CDR3 region has 18 residues. The germline V gene encodes CDR1 MDHEN and CDR2 SYDVKM. V trimming: 6 bases; J trimming: 0 bases; junction bases outside the gene matches: 7. The CDR3 reads CASSLGTSGGGYQETQYF. DNA for the CDR3: TGTGCCAGCAGCCTCGGGACTAGCGGGGGGGGGTACCAAGAGACCCAGTACTTC.

V gene TRBV7-3 combines with J gene TRBJ2-5; 7 bases are shared with TRBD1. The trim removed 3 bases at V and 1 base at J, leaving 5 bases unmatched. This CDR3 contains 15 residues. Looked up from germline, CDR1 is SGHTA and CDR2 is FQGTGA. The CDR3 loop is CASSFGDSFQETQYF. CDR3 DNA: TGTGCCAGCAGCTTTGGGGACAGCTTCCAAGAGACCCAGTACTTC.

The gene calls are TRBV7-9 and TRBJ2-5, with 7 bases aligning to TRBD2. This CDR3 comprises 17 residues. Germline V gene sequence: CDR1 SEHNR, CDR2 FQNEAQ (reference sequence). With V trimmed by 3 bases and J by 2 bases, 12 bases remained unmatched. Here the CDR3 reads CASSLEGRVQRQETQYF. The DNA of the CDR3 is TGTGCCAGCAGCTTGGAAGGGAGGGTTCAGAGGCAAGAGACCCAGTACTTC.

In this sample, this clone turned up once. This rearrangement joins TRBV9 to TRBJ2-5; TRBD2 agrees at 7 bases. The V segment lost 0 bases and the J segment 4 bases; nucleotides outside the gene matches: 6. The CDR3 is 15 residues long. CDR1 is SGDLS, CDR2 YYNGEE, per germline. The chain's CDR3 is CASSVGEGLRETQYF. CDR3 sequence (DNA): TGTGCCAGCAGCGTAGGGGAGGGACTACGAGAGACCCAGTACTTC.

This clone was seen more than once but under ten times. Other DNA sequences within the sample encode an identical CDR3. The rearrangement joins TRBV29-1 to TRBJ1-1; D ambiguous. V gave up 0 bases and J gave up 7 bases, with 9 bases separating them. This CDR3 is 12 amino acids long. Germline V gene data show CDR1 as SQVTM and CDR2 as ANQGSEA. This CDR3 is CSVEERGSEAFF. CDR3 nucleotide sequence: TGCAGCGTTGAAGAGAGAGGGAGTGAAGCTTTCTTT.

The gene calls are TRBV5-1 and TRBJ2-2; 7 bases fit TRBD1. Trimming took 0 bases from V and 2 from J; bases not matched to a gene: 4. CDR3 length: 16 amino acids. Per the germline V gene, CDR1 is SGHRS and CDR2 is YFSETQ. CDR3 residues: CASSLGTGSNTGELFF. DNA of the CDR3: TGCGCCAGCAGCTTGGGGACAGGAAGTAACACCGGGGAGCTGTTTTTT.

V gene TRBV19 combines with J gene TRBJ1-3; 7 positions agree with TRBD1. V lost 8 bases to trimming and J lost 1 base; unmatched junction nucleotides: 11. Germline V gene lookup returns CDR1 LNHDA and CDR2 SQIVND (reference sequence). The CDR3 has 16 residues. In nucleotides, the CDR3 is TGTGCCAGTTCACAAAACAGGGGATTGTCTGGAAACACCATATATTTT. Translation: CASSQNRGLSGNTIYF.

The chain is built from TRBV18 and TRBJ2-6; TRBD1 might be the D (6 bases). The CDR3 extends over 18 amino acids. The germline CDR1 and CDR2 sequences are KGHSH and LQKENI. The V end lost 1 base, the J end lost 0 bases, and 13 bases lay between the germline ends. The CDR3 nucleotides are TGTGCCAGCTCACCACTCCCAGGGGTGCACTCTGGGGCCAACGTCCTGACTTTC. Translated, it gives CASSPLPGVHSGANVLTF.

The genes are TRBV12-5 and TRBJ1-1; weak D call: TRBD1 (5 bases). The germline V gene has CDR1 LGHNT and CDR2 FRNRAP. This CDR3 is built from 16 residues. The V and J ends lost 3 bases and 3 bases respectively, with 17 bases between them. CDR3 sequence (DNA): TGTGCTAGTGGTTTTTACGCGGGGCAGACCTACACTGAAGCTTTCTTT. Translating gives CASGFYAGQTYTEAFF.

DNA of the CDR3: TGTGCCAGCAGTGACCCGGTCGTTGGGCGAACCTACGAGCAGTACGTC. This sequence encodes CASSDPVVGRTYEQYV. The chain links TRBV2 to TRBJ2-7, with no clear D. V lost 3 bases to trimming and J lost 2 bases, with 17 bases between them. The V gene's germline CDR1 is SNHLY and CDR2 FYNNEI. This CDR3 contains 16 residues.